This T cell receptor (beta chain) was sequenced for a study of T cells in Graves' hyperthyroidism and ophthalmopathy. Study-level points and caveats: Blood held most thyroid clonotypes expanded above 0.001 frequency. Ophthalmopathy was separated from stable hyperthyroidism by a 13 V-J model.

Amplified TCR beta CDR3 regions derived from RNA transcripts. HTBI primers were the set used in a first-round RT-PCR of the TCR CDR3. A single record per CDR3 protein comes from TCRdb applying MiXCR to the multiplex PCR reads. The profile covers around 400,000 distinct CDR3 sequences, with 13% to 15% appearing a single time and about 21% taken by the ten largest. Trimming took 3 bases from V and 0 from J, leaving 9 bases between them. The CDR3 has 13 residues. CDR1 is DFQATT and CDR2 is SNEGSKA in the germline V gene (reference sequence). The diagnostic basis comprised clinical symptoms, serum thyroxine and TRAb, thyroid ultrasound and orbital computed tomography. Out of 10 ml of fresh peripheral blood came the PBMCs. This clonotype appeared many times. Its cognate antigen is unknown.

Sequencing used blood. This rearrangement joins TRBV20-1 to TRBJ2-7; the D gene could be TRBD1 or TRBD2 (6 bases each). This receptor was obtained from a woman in her sixties or seventies with Graves' ophthalmopathy. CDR3 in amino acids: CSASGGPSYEQYF. The CDR3, as DNA: TGCAGTGCTAGCGGGGGCCCCTCCTACGAGCAGTACTTC.